Sequencing of this TCR beta chain was carried out in a study of radiotherapy plus CTLA-4 blockade in lung cancer. The ends were cut back, 6 bases at V and 16 bases at J, with 25 bases in the middle. CDR3 size: 14 residues. Germline loops: CDR1 SGHTA, CDR2 FQGNSA. Here immunoSEQ multiplex PCR was the method, and the copy in TCRdb shows in-frame clones only, minus some. The repertoire includes more than 90,000 clones, about four fifths of them detected once, and 4.5% to 5.5% sits in the top ten. The receptor comes from a human donor with non-small cell lung cancer who had a partial response to radiotherapy plus ipilimumab. The chain couples TRBV7-2 to TRBJ2-4; D uncertain. Sequencing was performed on peripheral blood, taken from a patient treated with radiotherapy plus ipilimumab. CDR3 DNA: TGTGCCAGCAGACCAACCTCTCCCCGGGTGATTCTATACTTC. This encodes CASRPTSPRVILYF. Drawing the rest from reference TRBV7-2 and TRBJ2-4, the complete variable domain is GAGVSQSPSNKVTEKGKDVELRCDPISGHTALYWYRQSLGQGLEFLIYFQGNSAPDKSGLPSDRFSAERTGGSVSTLTIQRTQQEDSAVYLCASRPTSPRVILYFGAGTRLSVL.